Presented here are 12 T cell receptor beta chains from one specimen sequenced in a study of cytomegalovirus exposure and HLA in healthy donors. The PCR was carried out with 60 Vbeta primers and 13 Jbeta primers. Assay: immunoSEQ multiplex PCR; the TCRdb copy retains only in-frame clones and omits some. Of roughly 160,000 clones listed, around 80% are singletons. Material for sequencing was PBMCs. The receptors derive from a male donor in good health and CMV-seronegative.

This rearrangement joins TRBV6-6 to TRBJ2-7, with a weak D call TRBD2 (6 bases). The CDR3 has 14 residues. Germline CDR1 reads MNHNY; CDR2 reads SVGAGI (reference sequence). The germline V and J ends were trimmed by 5 bases and 7 bases, with 18 bases remaining between them. The CDR3: CASSNPAGRGEQYF. CDR3 sequence (DNA): TGTGCCAGCAGTAACCCCGCGGGTCGGGGGGAGCAGTACTTC.

The chain has TRBV29-1 and TRBJ2-1; a possible D gene is TRBD1 (8 bases). There are 14 residues in the CDR3. Germline V lookup: CDR1 SQVTM, CDR2 ANQGSEA. V was trimmed by 5 bases and J by 4 bases, leaving 15 bases between them. CDR3 DNA sequence: TGCAGCGTTCAACAGGGGGGGGTTTACAATGAGCAGTTCTTC. Translated: CSVQQGGVYNEQFF.

The chain carries TRBV19 and TRBJ1-3, with D perhaps matching TRBD1 (6 bases). The V gene lost 6 bases and the J gene lost 0 bases, with 12 bases spanning the gap. The CDR3 loop spans 15 amino acids. CDR1 LNHDA and CDR2 SQIVND come from the germline V gene (reference sequence). CDR3 protein: CASSLTGVSGNTIYF. In DNA form, the CDR3 reads TGTGCCAGTAGCTTGACAGGCGTCTCTGGAAACACCATATATTTT.

The rearrangement joins TRBV29-1 to TRBJ2-1; 8 bases match TRBD2. V lost 5 bases and J lost 1; bases outside the gene matches: 7. The CDR3 contains 15 residues. Germline-derived CDR1 and CDR2 are SQVTM and ANQGSEA. CDR3 loop: CSVLHGGGSYNEQFF. The CDR3 nucleotides are TGCAGCGTTCTACACGGGGGGGGGTCCTACAATGAGCAGTTCTTC.

A few counts support this clone. V gene TRBV5-6 combines with J gene TRBJ1-1, with 8 bases that match TRBD1. The CDR3 extends over 12 amino acids. CDR1 and CDR2 from the germline V gene are SGHDT and YYEEEE. The V segment lost 3 bases and the J segment 11 bases; nucleotides outside the gene matches: 6. CDR3 coding DNA: TGTGCCAGCAGCTGGACAGGGATGGAGGCTTTCTTT. It codes for CASSWTGMEAFF.

The table lists this clone with a count of one. The CDR3, as DNA: TGTGCCAGCAGCTTAGTTAGCGGGAGTCCAGATACGCAGTATTTT. Translating gives CASSLVSGSPDTQYF. This chain joins TRBV7-3 and TRBJ2-3; 9 bases agree with TRBD2. The ends lost 2 bases at V and 4 bases at J; junction bases unmatched: 4. The CDR3 totals 15 residues. Germline CDR1 SGHTA, CDR2 FQGTGA.

The V call is TRBV7-7, the J call TRBJ2-2, with 12 bases aligning to TRBD2. This CDR3 is 19 amino acids long. Germline V CDR1 and CDR2: SSHAT, FNYEAQ (reference sequence). The junction had 11 bases not matched to a gene; V was cut back by 5 bases and J by 1 base. The CDR3 sequence is CASSPSGTSGLLNTGELFF. As DNA, the CDR3 is TGTGCCAGCAGCCCCTCGGGGACTAGCGGGCTTTTGAACACCGGGGAGCTGTTTTTT.

J is TRBJ1-2 and V is TRBV7-9; 9 bases map to TRBD1. V lost 0 bases to trimming and J lost 4 bases; unmatched junction nucleotides: 3. CDR1 and CDR2 from the germline V gene are SEHNR and FQNEAQ (reference sequence). The CDR3 has 15 amino acids. In nucleotides, the CDR3 is TGTGCCAGCAGCTTAGCGGGACAGGGAAGCTATGGCTACACCTTC. Its protein is CASSLAGQGSYGYTF.

J is TRBJ1-2 and V is TRBV6-7, with 10 bases fitting TRBD1. TRBV6-7 is assigned to the ORF class and has an uncertain function. The V segment lost 4 bases and the J segment 2 bases; nucleotides outside the gene matches: 19. The CDR3 is 20 amino acids. CDR3 in amino acids: CASSWDRGGHARNSNYGYTF. Here the CDR3 DNA reads TGTGCCAGCAGTTGGGACAGGGGAGGGCACGCACGGAACTCCAACTATGGCTACACCTTC.

The chain uses TRBV2 and TRBJ2-3; D may be TRBD2 (5 bases). The CDR3 extends over 15 amino acids. Germline CDR1 reads SNHLY; CDR2 reads FYNNEI. The V and J ends lost 3 bases and 0 bases respectively, with 10 bases between them. The CDR3 protein is CASSERVSSTDTQYF. The CDR3 nucleotides read TGTGCCAGCAGTGAGCGGGTCTCCAGCACAGATACGCAGTATTTT.

The V and J genes are TRBV27 and TRBJ2-3, with TRBD2 identical over 13 bases. CDR1 MNHEY and CDR2 SMNVEV come from the germline V gene (reference sequence). Germline trimming cut 6 bases from V and 3 bases from J; bases unmatched to any gene: 15. The CDR3 extends over 19 amino acids. As DNA, the CDR3 is TGTGCCAGCAGCTCTTTTATAACGACTAGCGGGGGGATGACAGATACGCAGTATTTT. Translation gives CASSSFITTSGGMTDTQYF.

The chain is built from TRBV6-5 and TRBJ2-7, with 7 bases fitting TRBD2. V was pared by 2 bases and J by 2 bases, with 3 bases of the junction left unmatched. The CDR3 sequence is 14 residues long. The germline gives CDR1 MNHEY, CDR2 SVGAGI. The CDR3 DNA reads TGTGCCAGCAGTTACAGCGGGATTGCCTACGAGCAGTACTTC. Amino acids: CASSYSGIAYEQYF.